The source of this T cell receptor beta chain is a study of T cell repertoires in cytomegalovirus infection. Whole-study context: HLA-B-restricted CMV epitopes that are well studied, plus recently identified HLA-C-restricted ones, were used by the study. Study results and caveats: What dominated the ex vivo response were HLA-C-restricted CMV-specific TCR beta clonotypes. Cumulative public TCR beta family frequency identified CMV carriers with the relevant HLA.

TCRdb reprocessed the reads via MiXCR and lists one record per CDR3 protein. The sample consists of roughly 340,000 distinct CDR3 sequences, under 35% of them appearing once. Germline CDR1 SGHRS, CDR2 YFSETQ. The CDR3 length is 16 residues. V lost 4 bases, J lost 0 bases, and 9 bases stayed unmatched. Note on this clonotype: The antigen remains undetermined.

This specimen consisted of cultured PBMCs, obtained from culture after CMV antigen stimulation. The clonotype originates from a human donor in good health (CMV status not recorded). Some clones in this sample may be carry-over from other donors' samples. V is TRBV5-1 and J is TRBJ1-1, with 7 bases aligning to TRBD1. CDR3 amino acids: CASSLGGTDMNTEAFF. As DNA, the CDR3 is TGCGCCAGCAGCCTCGGGGGGACAGACATGAACACTGAAGCTTTCTTT. The full variable domain, with the rest looked up from reference TRBV5-1 and TRBJ1-1, is KAGVTQTPRYLIKTRGQQVTLSCSPISGHRSVSWYQQTPGQGLQFLFEYFSETQRNKGNFPGRFSGRQFSNSRSEMNVSTLELGDSALYLCASSLGGTDMNTEAFFGQGTRLTVV.